This T cell receptor (beta chain) was observed in a study of technical replicates of blood from several donors. Profiled with immunoSEQ multiplex PCR; TCRdb holds only in-frame clones, not every one. Here the sample spans about 100,000 clones, approximately 96% being singletons. Per the germline V gene, CDR1 is MNHEY and CDR2 is SVGAGI. CDR3 length equals 15 residues. With 10 bases clipped from V and 8 bases from J, the junction kept 13 bases outside the gene matches. This TCR was recovered from a human donor in good health. Sequencing was performed on T cells isolated from PBMCs. The chain has TRBV6-5 and TRBJ2-1; 11 positions match TRBD2. CDR3 sequence: CAIAKTSGKDHEQFF. For the CDR3, the DNA is TGTGCCATCGCCAAGACTAGCGGGAAGGATCATGAGCAGTTCTTC.